This T cell receptor (beta chain) comes out of a study of cytomegalovirus exposure and HLA in healthy donors. General study points: TCR beta sequences numbering some 17,000 were associated with HLA alleles at 0.05 false discovery rate in a later analysis. As immune exposure information, only CMV serostatus was available. Using the classifier, cytomegalovirus status was reportedly diagnosed with high specificity and sensitivity. Later analysis showed most CMV-associated TCR beta chains appearing HLA-restricted.

PCR employed 60 Vbeta and 13 Jbeta primers. Sequenced by immunoSEQ multiplex PCR; TCRdb stores in-frame clones only, minus some. The top ten hold 4% of the sample, which has more than 85,000 clones, around 80% seen once. With regard to this clone: What it binds is not known.

The receptor was derived from a woman aged 50 to 60 in good health and CMV-seropositive. The sample was PBMCs.

CDR3 residues: CASSLPAGGNPGELFF. The CDR3 DNA is TGTGCCAGCAGTTTACCGGCAGGGGGTAACCCCGGGGAGCTGTTTTTT. This chain connects TRBV27 to TRBJ2-2; 7 bases match TRBD1. The V and J ends lost 2 bases and 6 bases, in that order; junction bases with no gene match: 9. CDR1 MNHEY and CDR2 SMNVEV come from the germline V gene (reference sequence). The length of the CDR3 is 16 residues.